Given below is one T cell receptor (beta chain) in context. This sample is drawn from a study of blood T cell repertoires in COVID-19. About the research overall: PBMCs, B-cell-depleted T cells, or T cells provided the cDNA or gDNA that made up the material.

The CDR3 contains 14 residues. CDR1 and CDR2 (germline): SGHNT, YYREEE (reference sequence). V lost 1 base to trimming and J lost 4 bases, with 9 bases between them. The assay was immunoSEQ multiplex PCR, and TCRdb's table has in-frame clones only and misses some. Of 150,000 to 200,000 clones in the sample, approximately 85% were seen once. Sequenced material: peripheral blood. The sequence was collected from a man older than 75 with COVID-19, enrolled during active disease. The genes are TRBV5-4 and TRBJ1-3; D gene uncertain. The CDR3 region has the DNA TGTGCCAGCAGCTTGCAGGCTTCGGGAAACACCATATATTTT. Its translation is CASSLQASGNTIYF.